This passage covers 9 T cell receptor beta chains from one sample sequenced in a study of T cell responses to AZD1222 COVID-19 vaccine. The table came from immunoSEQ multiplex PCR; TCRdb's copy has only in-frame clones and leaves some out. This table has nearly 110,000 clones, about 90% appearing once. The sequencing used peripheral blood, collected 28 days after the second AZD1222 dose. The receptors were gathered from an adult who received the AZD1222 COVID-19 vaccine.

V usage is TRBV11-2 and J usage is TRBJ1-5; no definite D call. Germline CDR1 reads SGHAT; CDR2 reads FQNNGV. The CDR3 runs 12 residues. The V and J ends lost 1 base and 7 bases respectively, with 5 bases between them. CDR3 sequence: CASSLVGQPQHF. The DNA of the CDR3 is TGTGCCAGCAGCTTAGTGGGGCAGCCCCAGCATTTT. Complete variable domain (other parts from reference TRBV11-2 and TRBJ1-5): EAGVAQSPRYKIIEKRQSVAFWCNPISGHATLYWYQQILGQGPKLLIQFQNNGVVDDSQLPKDRFSAERLKGVDSTLKIQPAKLEDSAVYLCASSLVGQPQHFGDGTRLSIL.

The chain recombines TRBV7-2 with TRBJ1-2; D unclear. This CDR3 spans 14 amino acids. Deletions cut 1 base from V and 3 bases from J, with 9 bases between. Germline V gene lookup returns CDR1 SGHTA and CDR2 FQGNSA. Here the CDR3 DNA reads TGTGCCAGCAGCTTAGGCCGTCAAGACTATGGCTACACCTTC. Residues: CASSLGRQDYGYTF.

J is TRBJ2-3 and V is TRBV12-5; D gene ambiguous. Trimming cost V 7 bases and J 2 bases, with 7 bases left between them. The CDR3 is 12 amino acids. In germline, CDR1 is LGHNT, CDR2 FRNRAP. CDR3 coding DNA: TGTGCTAGTGCTCCCGCCACAGATACGCAGTATTTT. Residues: CASAPATDTQYF.

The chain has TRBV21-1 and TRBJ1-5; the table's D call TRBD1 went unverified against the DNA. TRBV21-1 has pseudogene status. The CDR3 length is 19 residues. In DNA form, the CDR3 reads TGTGCCAGCAGCAAAGCGGGGGACAGGGATTCGGGTAGCAATCAGCCCCAGCATTTT. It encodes CASSKAGDRDSGSNQPQHF.

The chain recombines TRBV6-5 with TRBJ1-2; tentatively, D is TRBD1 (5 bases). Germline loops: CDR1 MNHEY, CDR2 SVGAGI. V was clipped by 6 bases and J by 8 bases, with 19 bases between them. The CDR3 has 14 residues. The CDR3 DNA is TGTGCCAGCAGAAAAAAAGGGGTATTCCGGGGCTACACCTTC. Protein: CASRKKGVFRGYTF.

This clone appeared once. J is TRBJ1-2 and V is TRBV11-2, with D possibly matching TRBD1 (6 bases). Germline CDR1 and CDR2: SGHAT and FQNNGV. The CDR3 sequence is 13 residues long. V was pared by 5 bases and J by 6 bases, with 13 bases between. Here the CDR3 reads CASSPRGGHGYTF. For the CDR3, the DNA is TGTGCCAGCAGCCCAAGAGGGGGGCATGGCTACACCTTC.

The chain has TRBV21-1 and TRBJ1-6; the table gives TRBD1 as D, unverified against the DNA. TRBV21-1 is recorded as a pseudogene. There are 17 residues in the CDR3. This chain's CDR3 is CASSKYRGSSYNSPLHF. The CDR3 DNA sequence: TGTGCCAGCAGCAAATATAGGGGTAGCTCCTATAATTCACCCCTCCACTTT.

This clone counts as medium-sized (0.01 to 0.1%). The DNA for the CDR3 is TGCGCCAGCAGCCAAGTGGGAGGGGCCGGCAGAGGTATACTGTTTTTT. Protein sequence: CASSQVGGAGRGILFF. V is TRBV4-3 and J is TRBJ1-4; perhaps TRBD1 as D (5 bases). Germline CDR1 and CDR2: LGHNA and YSLEER. The CDR3 covers 16 residues. V was shortened by 1 base and J by 13 bases, with 22 bases between the two germline ends.

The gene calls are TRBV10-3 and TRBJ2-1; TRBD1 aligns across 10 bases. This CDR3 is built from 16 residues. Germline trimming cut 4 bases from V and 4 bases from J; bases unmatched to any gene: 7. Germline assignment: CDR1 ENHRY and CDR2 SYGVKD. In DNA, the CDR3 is TGTGCCATCAGTGGTGCCCGGGACAGGGGTTACAATGAGCAGTTCTTC. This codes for CAISGARDRGYNEQFF.